The present entry profiles one T cell receptor beta chain with its context. Looked up from germline, CDR1 is MNHNY and CDR2 is SVGAGI (reference sequence). The V end lost 7 bases, the J end lost 6 bases, and 12 bases lay between the germline ends. The length of the CDR3 is 13 residues. Sequencing used immunoSEQ v3. TCRdb's copy holds only in-frame clones and misses some; the assay was immunoSEQ multiplex PCR. The sample lists fewer than 40,000 clones; 74% were seen once. Time point defined: pre-treatment sample, taken before nivolumab and TIL therapy. The sample comes from a study of TIL therapy for anti-PD-1-resistant metastatic lung cancer. Whole-study context: Median tumor PD-L1 proportion score was roughly 6%. By whole-exome sequencing, median non-synonymous tumor mutation burden was around 1.5 mutations per megabase.

The sequenced sample was blood, obtained at baseline. The TCR comes from a woman aged 30 to 85 with non-small cell lung cancer. The chain carries TRBV6-6 and TRBJ2-2; a possible D gene is TRBD2 (7 bases). DNA for the CDR3: TGTGCCAGCATAATAGGGGGGGCCGGGGAGCTGTTTTTT. This encodes CASIIGGAGELFF.